Shown below are 15 T cell receptor beta chains from a single sample sequenced in a study of T-cell reconstitution after alpha-beta-depleted transplantation in children. Unique molecular identifiers tagged the TCRbeta library. TCRdb processed the PCR reads anew with MiXCR; each CDR3 protein has one entry. Found here are fewer than 200,000 distinct CDR3 sequences, less than 8% of them singletons; the top ten hold about 3%. The sample in question was PBMCs from the stem cell graft donor, obtained from the stem cell graft. The origin of the receptors is a human donor who donated a stem cell graft to a child with Wiskott-Aldrich syndrome.

The chain employs TRBV14 and TRBJ2-7; perhaps TRBD1 as D (5 bases). The germline V gene encodes CDR1 SGHDN and CDR2 FVKESK. Trimming stripped 4 bases from V and 5 bases from J, with 18 bases between. The CDR3 extends over 15 amino acids. The CDR3 spells CASSPYDTLRDEQYF. The CDR3 DNA reads as TGTGCCAGCAGCCCCTATGACACCCTCAGGGACGAGCAGTACTTC.

At least ten counts were recorded for this clonotype. This chain uses TRBV5-6 with TRBJ1-2, with D possibly matching TRBD1 (5 bases). V lost 3 bases, J lost 6 bases, and 15 bases lay in between. CDR3 size: 14 residues. Germline V gene sequence: CDR1 SGHDT, CDR2 YYEEEE. Written as DNA, the CDR3 is TGTGCCAGCAGCTGGGGGACGGAAGAGCATGGCTACACCTTC. Translating gives CASSWGTEEHGYTF.

DNA of the CDR3: TGTGCCAGCAGCCAATACCAAAGTTCCCGCGAGCAGTACTTC. Protein: CASSQYQSSREQYF. The V gene is TRBV14, the J gene TRBJ2-7; D gene ambiguous. This CDR3 comprises 14 residues. The V end lost 2 bases, the J end lost 6 bases, and 14 bases lay between the germline ends. Per the germline V gene, CDR1 is SGHDN and CDR2 is FVKESK.

J is TRBJ2-1 and V is TRBV4-3, with D perhaps given as TRBD1 or TRBD2 (5 bases each). Trimming pared 1 base from V and 9 bases from J, leaving 10 bases between. The CDR3 covers 13 residues. The germline gives CDR1 LGHNA, CDR2 YSLEER. Here the CDR3 reads CASSQVFGTEQFF. CDR3 bases: TGCGCCAGCAGCCAAGTTTTCGGGACTGAGCAGTTCTTC.

The chain carries TRBV3-1 and TRBJ1-2, with D maybe TRBD1 (6 bases). The CDR3 consists of 19 residues. Germline V gene sequence: CDR1 LGHDT, CDR2 YNNKEL (reference sequence). Trimming pared 2 bases from V and 3 bases from J, leaving 25 bases between. CDR3 nucleotides: TGTGCCAGCAGCCAAACAAAACAGGGAGCGGGGCAAAACTACTATGGCTACACCTTC. Protein sequence: CASSQTKQGAGQNYYGYTF.

This clonotype was observed many times. The rearrangement links TRBV7-7 to TRBJ2-1; 8 nucleotides match TRBD2. CDR1 and CDR2 (germline): SSHAT, FNYEAQ (reference sequence). Trimming cost V 6 bases and J 8 bases; bases outside gene matches: 15. This CDR3 comprises 16 residues. The CDR3 nucleotides are TGTGCCAGCAGTTTACAATCGGGACTAGGACTCCATGAGCAGTTCTTC. Residues: CASSLQSGLGLHEQFF.

This clonotype came up many times. V usage is TRBV6-2 or TRBV6-3 and J usage is TRBJ2-1; 11 bases map to TRBD2. The CDR3 is 16 residues long. J lost 9 bases, V lost 6 bases, and 13 bases had no gene match. In germline, CDR1 is MNHEY, CDR2 SVGEGT. This CDR3 reads CASSSAVAGGTGEQFF. As DNA, the CDR3 is TGTGCCAGCAGCTCGGCGGTAGCGGGAGGGACAGGTGAGCAGTTCTTC.

This clonotype was detected many times. The chain uses TRBV2 and TRBJ2-5, with 8 nucleotides matching TRBD2. Germline V gene lookup returns CDR1 SNHLY and CDR2 FYNNEI. The ends lost 6 bases at V and 5 bases at J; junction bases unmatched: 8. CDR3 size: 14 residues. The CDR3 bases are TGTGCCAGCAGGGTCGGGAGGGCCGTGGAGACCCAGTACTTC. Translated, it gives CASRVGRAVETQYF.

This clonotype was seen at least ten times. The chain employs TRBV29-1 and TRBJ1-1; 7 bases align to TRBD1. The CDR3 has 14 amino acids. The ends lost 6 bases at V and 0 bases at J; junction bases unmatched: 7. The germline gives CDR1 SQVTM, CDR2 ANQGSEA. The CDR3 bases are TGCAGCGTCACACCCGGGACAGTGAACACTGAAGCTTTCTTT. Translation: CSVTPGTVNTEAFF.

This clonotype was found many times. The rearrangement joins TRBV3-1 to TRBJ2-7; D uncertain. The CDR3 totals 13 residues. The V gene lost 0 bases and the J gene lost 9 bases, with 12 bases spanning the gap. Germline loops: CDR1 LGHDT, CDR2 YNNKEL (reference sequence). DNA for the CDR3: TGTGCCAGCAGCCAAGAACTAAGGATGGTGCAGTACTTC. The encoded protein is CASSQELRMVQYF.

This clonotype was detected many times. The genes are TRBV29-1 and TRBJ2-1; D remains unclear. This CDR3 spans 14 amino acids. The V gene's germline CDR1 is SQVTM and CDR2 ANQGSEA. V was trimmed by 5 bases and J by 0 bases, leaving 11 bases between them. The CDR3 reads CSVPALSSYNEQFF. As DNA, the CDR3 is TGCAGCGTTCCGGCGCTCAGCTCCTACAATGAGCAGTTCTTC.

This clonotype was detected a few times. Germline and junction disagree at one end, which may indicate a read error. CDR3 sequence (DNA): TGTGCCAGCAGCTTAGTCGCTTCGGCTGGGAACACCATATATTTT. This translates into CASSLVASAGNTIYF. The chain couples TRBV7-2 to TRBJ1-3; D remains ambiguous. The germline V gene encodes CDR1 SGHTA and CDR2 FQGNSA. This CDR3 region has 15 residues.

This clonotype has a handful of counts. The V and J genes are TRBV12-3 or TRBV12-4 and TRBJ1-6, with 9 nucleotides matching TRBD1. V was clipped by 6 bases and J by 13 bases; unmatched bases: 7. This CDR3 has 13 amino acids. This CDR3 reads CASSSGQGLPLHF. The CDR3 DNA sequence: TGTGCCAGCAGCTCGGGACAGGGACTCCCCCTCCACTTT.

This clonotype was found many times. The V gene is TRBV7-8, the J gene TRBJ2-7, with no clear D. The CDR3 is made up of 13 amino acids. V was pared by 6 bases and J by 4 bases, with 13 bases between. Germline-derived CDR1 and CDR2 are SGHVS and FQNEAQ. The CDR3 DNA reads as TGTGCCAGCAGAAAGGAAGGGAATTACGAGCAGTACTTC. Translating it yields CASRKEGNYEQYF.

This clonotype was found a few times. The chain is built from TRBV14 and TRBJ2-1, with TRBD2 matching over 7 bases. This CDR3 comprises 15 residues. Unmatched junction bases numbered 7, after V lost 1 base and J lost 7 bases. Per germline, CDR1 SGHDN and CDR2 FVKESK. The DNA of the CDR3 is TGTGCCAGCAGCCAAGGGGGGGGATTAAGAAATGAGCAGTTCTTC. Amino acid sequence: CASSQGGGLRNEQFF.